The next 24 T cell receptor beta chains were all read from a single sample in a study of blood T cell repertoires in COVID-19. Sequencing was performed with immunoSEQ multiplex PCR; in TCRdb, only in-frame clones are kept and a portion is missing. The sample has around 150,000 clones, around 84% seen once. The sequenced sample was peripheral blood. Receptors were obtained from a man aged 35-49 years with acute or convalescent COVID-19.

The CDR3 spells CASSPLGVRREQYF. CDR3 coding DNA: TGTGCCAGCAGTCCTCTCGGGGTCCGCCGCGAGCAGTACTTC. J is TRBJ2-7 and V is TRBV2; tentatively, D is TRBD2 (5 bases). Trimming took off 5 bases at V and 6 bases at J, with 17 bases between the two ends. Germline CDR1 and CDR2: SNHLY and FYNNEI. There are 14 residues in the CDR3.

V and J are TRBV3-1 (or the pseudogene TRBV3-2) and TRBJ1-2; 7 bases are a match to TRBD1. Germline loops: CDR1 LGHDT, CDR2 YNNKEL (reference sequence). The CDR3 runs to 14 residues. J was trimmed by 2 bases and V by 4 bases; bases with no gene match: 4. DNA for the CDR3: TGTGCCAGCAGCCTACTGACAGGGAACTATGGCTACACCTTC. It codes for CASSLLTGNYGYTF.

The sample holds one count of this clone. The chain carries TRBV5-8 and TRBJ2-2; D remains ambiguous. CDR1 is SGHTS and CDR2 is YDEGEE in the germline V gene. Trimming shortened V by 2 bases and J by 5 bases, and 4 bases separated the two germline ends. The CDR3 extends over 12 amino acids. In DNA form, the CDR3 reads TGTGCCAGCAGCTTCAGGACCGGGGAGCTGTTTTTT. Amino acids: CASSFRTGELFF.

J is TRBJ2-1 and V is TRBV7-3, with 9 bases aligning to TRBD1. V dropped 5 bases and J dropped 9; count of bases not matched to a gene: 8. CDR1 is SGHTA, CDR2 FQGTGA, per germline. There are 14 residues in the CDR3. CDR3 region: CASSTGGAGSEQFF. The CDR3 DNA reads TGTGCCAGCAGCACAGGGGGCGCAGGGAGTGAGCAGTTCTTC.

This clone was recorded a few times. The CDR3 reads CASSSSGQDYEQYF. The CDR3 DNA is TGTGCCAGCAGTTCATCGGGACAGGACTACGAGCAGTACTTC. This chain uses TRBV28 with TRBJ2-7; 8 bases are shared with TRBD1. V was pared by 4 bases and J by 3 bases, with 5 bases of the junction left unmatched. The CDR3 is 14 residues long. CDR1 is MDHEN, CDR2 SYDVKM, per germline.

The gene calls are TRBV14 and TRBJ2-3, with TRBD2 matching 8 bases. Germline V CDR1 and CDR2: SGHDN, FVKESK. Germline trimming cut 1 base from V and 1 base from J; bases unmatched to any gene: 1. The CDR3 has 15 residues. As DNA, the CDR3 is TGTGCCAGCAGCCAAGTGCGGGGGGGCACAGATACGCAGTATTTT. Translating gives CASSQVRGGTDTQYF.

This rearrangement joins TRBV7-3 to TRBJ1-5, with D maybe TRBD1 (5 bases). The V end was cut by 5 bases, the J end by 4 bases, with 15 bases between. The CDR3 totals 15 residues. Germline V CDR1 and CDR2: SGHTA, FQGTGA. CDR3 nucleotides: TGTGCCAGCAGCGACCTGGGGCGGATGAATCAGCCCCAGCATTTT. Encoded protein: CASSDLGRMNQPQHF.

This chain connects TRBV28 to TRBJ1-1, with a possible D match to TRBD1 (5 bases). From germline, CDR1 is MDHEN and CDR2 SYDVKM. This CDR3 has 15 residues. V lost 3 bases, J lost 5 bases, and 16 bases lay in between. The CDR3 loop reads CASSLHQGLRTEAFF. CDR3 bases: TGTGCCAGCAGTTTGCACCAGGGCTTAAGGACTGAAGCTTTCTTT.

The chain recombines TRBV7-3 with TRBJ1-5; 8 positions agree with TRBD1. From germline, CDR1 is SGHTA and CDR2 FQGTGA. This CDR3 is built from 14 residues. The V segment lost 5 bases and the J segment 3 bases; nucleotides outside the gene matches: 3. The CDR3 coding sequence is TGTGCCAGCAGCCCAGGGGGCTACAATCAGCCCCAGCATTTT. Translated: CASSPGGYNQPQHF.

The chain combines TRBV2 with TRBJ2-2, with 7 bases fitting TRBD1. This CDR3 comprises 14 residues. Trimming cost V 1 base and J 6 bases; bases outside gene matches: 2. Germline lookup yields CDR1 SNHLY and CDR2 FYNNEI. In DNA form, the CDR3 reads TGTGCCAGCAGTGAAGGGCAGGGGGCCGGGGAGCTGTTTTTT. This codes for CASSEGQGAGELFF.

The V and J genes are TRBV3-1 (or the pseudogene TRBV3-2) and TRBJ2-1, with 8 bases fitting TRBD1. The CDR3 contains 14 residues. CDR1 is LGHDT, CDR2 YNNKEL, per germline (reference sequence). V was pared by 6 bases and J by 7 bases, with 8 bases of the junction left unmatched. The CDR3 is CASRSRGRGNEQFF. DNA of the CDR3: TGTGCCAGCAGGAGCAGGGGGCGCGGGAATGAGCAGTTCTTC.

The J gene is TRBJ2-1, the V gene TRBV4-1, with a weak D call TRBD1 (7 bases). Germline CDR1 MGHRA, CDR2 YSYEKL. V lost 0 bases, J lost 6 bases, and 15 bases lay in between. The CDR3 is made up of 16 amino acids. The CDR3 nucleotides are TGCGCCAGCAGCCAAGATGGGCCAGGGGGAGGCAATGAGCAGTTCTTC. Translated, it gives CASSQDGPGGGNEQFF.

V and J are TRBV2 and TRBJ1-5, with D tentatively TRBD1 (5 bases). With 6 bases removed from V and 3 bases from J, the gap between germline ends came to 15 bases. In germline, CDR1 is SNHLY, CDR2 FYNNEI. There are 15 residues in the CDR3. The CDR3 reads CASSEKGMNNQPQHF. The CDR3 bases are TGTGCCAGCAGCGAGAAGGGGATGAACAATCAGCCCCAGCATTTT.

The V gene is TRBV10-3, the J gene TRBJ2-3; TRBD1 is a possible D gene (5 bases). V was trimmed by 7 bases and J by 5 bases, leaving 16 bases between them. This CDR3 is 14 amino acids long. Germline V gene lookup returns CDR1 ENHRY and CDR2 SYGVKD. The CDR3 loop is CAIKAREWEDTQYF. The CDR3, as DNA: TGTGCCATCAAGGCCAGGGAATGGGAAGATACGCAGTATTTT.

Notes on this clone: The sample holds other DNA sequences that translate to the same CDR3. The chain links TRBV14 to TRBJ1-2, with D unresolved. Trimming stripped 4 bases from V and 4 bases from J, with 7 bases between. CDR3 length: 12 residues. The germline gives CDR1 SGHDN, CDR2 FVKESK. In DNA form, the CDR3 reads TGTGCCAGCAGCCCCTCCTCCTATGGCTACACCTTC. Translation gives CASSPSSYGYTF. The variable domain in full, with the rest retrieved from reference TRBV14 and TRBJ1-2, is EAGVTQFPSHSVIEKGQTVTLRCDPISGHDNLYWYRRVMGKEIKFLLHFVKESKQDESGMPNNRFLAERTGGTYSTLKVQPAELEDSGVYFCASSPSSYGYTFGSGTRLTVV.

This chain joins TRBV7-9 and TRBJ2-7, with TRBD2 matching 13 bases. V shed 3 bases and J 1 base; nucleotides not matched to a gene: 6. Germline V gene data show CDR1 as SEHNR and CDR2 as FQNEAQ (reference sequence). The CDR3 is 17 amino acids. This chain's CDR3 is CASSFGTSGTSSYEQYF. DNA for the CDR3: TGTGCCAGCAGCTTCGGGACTAGCGGGACCTCTTCCTACGAGCAGTACTTC.

The V call is TRBV3-1 (or the pseudogene TRBV3-2), the J call TRBJ1-4; no definite D call. Per germline, CDR1 LGHDT and CDR2 YNNKEL (reference sequence). CDR3 length: 14 residues. Trimming stripped 6 bases from V and 4 bases from J, with 12 bases between. CDR3 bases: TGTGCCAGCAGACGTCAAGGAGTTAATGAAAAACTGTTTTTT. Translating gives CASRRQGVNEKLFF.

The chain uses TRBV3-1 (or the pseudogene TRBV3-2) and TRBJ1-3; D uncertain. Trimming cost V 2 bases and J 6 bases, with 5 bases left between them. This CDR3 is built from 12 residues. Germline assignment: CDR1 LGHDT and CDR2 YNNKEL (reference sequence). The CDR3, as DNA: TGTGCCAGCAGCCAAAGCCAAAACACCATATATTTT. As protein: CASSQSQNTIYF.

This clone was found once. V is TRBV5-4 and J is TRBJ2-5, with D maybe TRBD2 (6 bases). V lost 0 bases and J lost 0, with 9 bases in between. The V gene's germline CDR1 is SGHNT and CDR2 YYREEE (reference sequence). This CDR3 contains 15 residues. This CDR3 is CASSLGERDQETQYF. The CDR3 DNA reads TGTGCCAGCAGCTTGGGAGAGCGGGACCAAGAGACCCAGTACTTC.

This clone appeared once. This chain links TRBV5-1 with TRBJ2-1; 10 bases line up with TRBD2. The CDR3 has 16 amino acids. Germline V gene data show CDR1 as SGHRS and CDR2 as YFSETQ. The ends lost 0 bases at V and 5 bases at J; junction bases unmatched: 5. DNA of the CDR3: TGCGCCAGCAGCTTGGGTCCTAGCGGGGGTAACAATGAGCAGTTCTTC. Translated, it gives CASSLGPSGGNNEQFF.

This clone has a handful of counts. This chain connects TRBV5-4 to TRBJ1-1; 9 bases match TRBD1. CDR3 length equals 15 residues. Germline V gene sequence: CDR1 SGHNT, CDR2 YYREEE (reference sequence). V was clipped by 4 bases and J by 3 bases; unmatched bases: 7. The DNA of the CDR3 is TGTGCCAGCAGCGCGCAGACAGGGGGATACACTGAAGCTTTCTTT. Translated, it gives CASSAQTGGYTEAFF.

V usage is TRBV3-1 (or the pseudogene TRBV3-2) and J usage is TRBJ1-1, with D possibly matching TRBD1 (5 bases). The CDR3 has 15 residues. Germline assignment: CDR1 LGHDT and CDR2 YNNKEL (reference sequence). Trimming shortened V by 4 bases and J by 3 bases, and 15 bases separated the two germline ends. The CDR3 DNA reads TGTGCCAGCAGCCCCCGGGGGGGAGGGGACACTGAAGCTTTCTTT. Its protein product is CASSPRGGGDTEAFF.

This clone was picked up a small number of times. The chain has TRBV5-1 and TRBJ1-2; the D is unclear. Germline assignment: CDR1 SGHRS and CDR2 YFSETQ. V lost 0 bases, J lost 8 bases, and 11 bases lay in between. The CDR3 extends over 13 amino acids. CDR3 in amino acids: CASSLAFENGYTF. In nucleotides, the CDR3 is TGCGCCAGCAGCTTGGCCTTCGAGAACGGCTACACCTTC.

The chain employs TRBV6-2 or TRBV6-3 and TRBJ1-5; a possible D gene is TRBD1 (6 bases). Germline V gene lookup returns CDR1 MNHEY and CDR2 SVGEGT. V shed 4 bases and J shed 9 bases, with 13 bases lying between them. The CDR3 totals 13 residues. For the CDR3, the DNA is TGTGCCAGCAGTTCACAGGGTCCGGGGCCCCAGCATTTT. Translated: CASSSQGPGPQHF.